The 23 T cell receptor beta chains presented below share a single source sample, sequenced in a study of early T cells in non-severe SARS-CoV-2 infection. TCRdb re-called the 5' RACE reads through MiXCR, storing one row per CDR3 protein. The sample consists of approximately 73,000 distinct CDR3 sequences, more than 10% of them appearing once. Material: whole blood. All receptors come from an adult who was a healthcare worker with PCR-confirmed SARS-CoV-2 infection or an uninfected control (not recorded which).

Only a few counts were recorded for this clonotype. V gene TRBV3-1 combines with J gene TRBJ2-3; D remains ambiguous. The CDR3 is made up of 15 amino acids. V was pared by 2 bases and J by 0 bases, with 9 bases between. The germline CDR1 and CDR2 sequences are LGHDT and YNNKEL (reference sequence). The CDR3 reads CASSQSGRSTDTQYF. CDR3 nucleotide sequence: TGTGCCAGCAGCCAATCGGGCCGCAGCACAGATACGCAGTATTTT.

This clonotype was seen at least ten times. V and J are TRBV29-1 and TRBJ2-6, with a tentative D call TRBD2 (5 bases). The CDR3 is 14 amino acids. Germline CDR1 and CDR2: SQVTM and ANQGSEA. The V end lost 6 bases, the J end lost 2 bases, and 11 bases lay between the germline ends. The CDR3 loop is CSVGRTPGANVLTF. The CDR3 nucleotides are TGCAGCGTCGGTCGGACTCCTGGGGCCAACGTCCTGACTTTC.

The chain is built from TRBV20-1 and TRBJ2-1; the D gene is possibly TRBD2 (5 bases). CDR3 length: 19 amino acids. The V gene lost 2 bases and the J gene lost 0 bases, with 23 bases spanning the gap. The germline gives CDR1 DFQATT, CDR2 SNEGSKA (reference sequence). The CDR3 is CSARMARADNPNSYNEQFF. The CDR3 nucleotides read TGCAGTGCTAGAATGGCGAGGGCCGACAACCCCAACTCCTACAATGAGCAGTTCTTC.

This clonotype was counted between two and nine times. CDR3 sequence reads: CASSVAPTGATEAFF. CDR3 in DNA: TGTGCCAGCAGCGTAGCTCCTACAGGGGCCACTGAAGCTTTCTTT. V usage is TRBV9 and J usage is TRBJ1-1; 7 bases match TRBD1. The J segment lost 4 bases and the V segment lost 0 bases, leaving 6 bases of the junction unmatched. CDR1 is SGDLS, CDR2 YYNGEE, per germline. The CDR3 is 15 amino acids.

This clonotype was seen a few times. This chain uses TRBV27 with TRBJ2-7; TRBD2 matches at 8 bases. Germline CDR1 reads MNHEY; CDR2 reads SMNVEV (reference sequence). The CDR3 contains 14 residues. J lost 6 bases, V lost 6 bases, and 10 bases had no gene match. CDR3 protein: CASRGGLAEGEQYF. The CDR3 bases are TGTGCCAGCAGGGGAGGACTAGCTGAGGGCGAGCAGTACTTC.

The chain employs TRBV20-1 and TRBJ2-2, with 12 bases matching TRBD2. The CDR3 runs to 16 residues. CDR1 is DFQATT, CDR2 SNEGSKA, per germline (reference sequence). J was trimmed by 5 bases and V by 0 bases; bases with no gene match: 4. The CDR3 sequence is CSARDRLAGETGELFF. In DNA, the CDR3 is TGCAGTGCTAGAGACCGACTAGCGGGAGAAACCGGGGAGCTGTTTTTT.

This clonotype appeared a few times. The rearrangement joins TRBV19 to TRBJ2-3; D gene ambiguous. With 4 bases removed from V and 4 bases from J, the gap between germline ends came to 6 bases. This CDR3 is 12 amino acids long. Germline assignment: CDR1 LNHDA and CDR2 SQIVND (reference sequence). The DNA of the CDR3 is TGTGCCAGTAGTACTTTCTCAGATACGCAGTATTTT. Translated: CASSTFSDTQYF.

This clonotype was recorded at least ten times. The chain carries TRBV7-6 and TRBJ2-5, with D possibly TRBD1 on 6 matching bases. V shed 5 bases and J shed 1 base, with 17 bases lying between them. The length of the CDR3 is 16 residues. CDR1 and CDR2 (germline): SGHVS, FNYEAQ. The CDR3 protein is CASSLSYRVVQETQYF. The CDR3 DNA is TGTGCCAGCAGCCTATCTTACAGGGTCGTCCAAGAGACCCAGTACTTC.

This clonotype was seen a handful of times. The chain employs TRBV6-2 or TRBV6-3 and TRBJ2-7, with 7 positions matching TRBD2. Germline CDR1 MNHEY, CDR2 SVGEGT. Trimming at V came to 4 bases and at J to 0 bases, leaving 12 bases not matched to a gene. This CDR3 has 17 amino acids. The CDR3 sequence: CASSSILTSRSSYEQYF. The CDR3 nucleotides read TGTGCCAGCAGTTCCATCTTGACTAGCAGAAGCTCCTACGAGCAGTACTTC.

J is TRBJ2-7 and V is TRBV20-1, with D maybe TRBD1 (7 bases). Germline lookup yields CDR1 DFQATT and CDR2 SNEGSKA (reference sequence). The CDR3 loop spans 15 amino acids. With 3 bases removed from V and 0 bases from J, the gap between germline ends came to 15 bases. The CDR3 bases are TGCAGTGCTAGGGACTACAGGGGACCCTCCTACGAGCAGTACTTC. Its translation is CSARDYRGPSYEQYF.

This clonotype was counted many times. V gene TRBV7-2 combines with J gene TRBJ2-2; D gene ambiguous. This CDR3 comprises 12 residues. Germline V gene lookup returns CDR1 SGHTA and CDR2 FQGNSA. The germline V and J ends were trimmed by 4 bases and 6 bases, with 6 bases remaining between them. The CDR3 loop is CASSSPAGELFF. Written as DNA, the CDR3 is TGTGCCAGCAGCTCCCCGGCCGGGGAGCTGTTTTTT.

This clonotype was picked up many times. The genes are TRBV15 and TRBJ2-2; 11 bases are a match to TRBD2. CDR3 size: 17 residues. With V trimmed by 0 bases and J by 4 bases, 4 bases remained unmatched. The germline V gene encodes CDR1 LNHNV and CDR2 YYDKDF (reference sequence). This chain's CDR3 is CATSRDGGTSGTGELFF. The CDR3, as DNA: TGTGCCACCAGCAGAGACGGAGGGACTAGCGGCACCGGGGAGCTGTTTTTT.

This clonotype was recorded many times. The V gene is TRBV12-5, the J gene TRBJ2-1; D perhaps matches TRBD2 (6 bases). The germline V gene has CDR1 LGHNT and CDR2 FRNRAP. This CDR3 is built from 14 residues. Trimming cost V 4 bases and J 9 bases, with 16 bases left between them. CDR3 residues: CASGSSTREVEQFF. The CDR3 nucleotides are TGTGCTAGTGGTTCCTCGACCAGGGAGGTTGAGCAGTTCTTC.

This clonotype has ten or more counts. V and J are TRBV5-1 and TRBJ2-1, with unresolved D. From germline, CDR1 is SGHRS and CDR2 YFSETQ. V was pared by 2 bases and J by 0 bases, with 6 bases between. The CDR3 loop spans 14 amino acids. The CDR3 DNA follows: TGCGCCAGCAGCTTAGATAGCTCCTACAATGAGCAGTTCTTC. Protein: CASSLDSSYNEQFF.

In this sample, this clonotype turned up once. The CDR3 is CSATGGGTDTQYF. CDR3 nucleotide sequence: TGCAGTGCTACCGGGGGGGGCACAGATACGCAGTATTTT. This chain joins TRBV20-1 and TRBJ2-3; 8 bases map to TRBD2. Germline values: CDR1 DFQATT, CDR2 SNEGSKA (reference sequence). J was trimmed by 1 base and V by 4 bases; bases with no gene match: 1. The CDR3 spans 13 residues.

This chain links TRBV7-6 with TRBJ1-1, with D maybe TRBD1 (6 bases). The CDR3 is made up of 15 amino acids. V was trimmed by 0 bases and J by 4 bases, leaving 12 bases between them. Germline V CDR1 and CDR2: SGHVS, FNYEAQ. The CDR3: CASSLAQGSTTEAFF. In DNA, the CDR3 is TGTGCCAGCAGCTTAGCGCAGGGGTCTACCACTGAAGCTTTCTTT.

This clonotype was picked up many times. The rearrangement uses TRBV20-1 and TRBJ2-3, with 8 bases that match TRBD1. Trimming took 5 bases from V and 3 from J; bases not matched to a gene: 7. This CDR3 is built from 14 residues. The V gene's germline CDR1 is DFQATT and CDR2 SNEGSKA (reference sequence). The CDR3 region has the DNA TGCAGTGCTGCCAGACAGGGGAGTACAGATACGCAGTATTTT. Translation gives CSAARQGSTDTQYF.

This clonotype was recorded at least ten times. As DNA, the CDR3 is TGTGCCACTCAGCGGGGGTCTAGCACAGATACGCAGTATTTT. Translation gives CATQRGSSTDTQYF. The rearrangement links TRBV2 to TRBJ2-3, with 8 bases fitting TRBD2. V lost 10 bases, J lost 0 bases, and 6 bases stayed unmatched. CDR1 and CDR2 (germline): SNHLY, FYNNEI. The CDR3 is 14 amino acids. The whole variable domain, remainder taken from reference TRBV2 and TRBJ2-3, is EPEVTQTPSHQVTQMGQEVILRCVPISNHLYFYWYRQILGQKVEFLVSFYNNEISEKSEIFDDQFSVERPDGSNFTLKIRSTKLEDSAMYFCATQRGSSTDTQYFGPGTRLTVL.

There are a few counts of this clonotype. V usage is TRBV28 and J usage is TRBJ2-5; 9 nucleotides agree with TRBD1. The germline gives CDR1 MDHEN, CDR2 SYDVKM. V shed 4 bases and J 5 bases; nucleotides not matched to a gene: 11. CDR3 length: 16 residues. CDR3 region: CASSSGRDRETETQYF. In DNA form, the CDR3 reads TGTGCCAGCAGTTCCGGCCGGGACAGGGAGACCGAGACCCAGTACTTC.

V gene TRBV6-2 or TRBV6-3 combines with J gene TRBJ2-7; D is undetermined. The V gene's germline CDR1 is MNHEY and CDR2 SVGEGT. V lost 6 bases and J lost 3, with 12 bases in between. The CDR3 contains 13 residues. The CDR3 here is CASRPPAVYEQYF. CDR3 sequence (DNA): TGTGCCAGCAGACCCCCGGCCGTCTACGAGCAGTACTTC.

This clonotype occurred many times. V usage is TRBV5-1 and J usage is TRBJ2-2; D might be TRBD1 (5 bases). V lost 5 bases and J 6 bases, leaving 14 bases between the germline ends. This CDR3 is built from 14 residues. The V gene's germline CDR1 is SGHRS and CDR2 YFSETQ. As DNA, the CDR3 is TGCGCCAGCAGTCCCGGGTCCAGGGCCGGGGAGCTGTTTTTT. Translating it yields CASSPGSRAGELFF.

The chain employs TRBV12-3 or TRBV12-4 and TRBJ2-7; no definite D call. This CDR3 is 13 amino acids long. V gave up 6 bases and J gave up 3 bases, with 12 bases separating them. CDR3 DNA sequence: TGTGCCAGCAGCCCAGCCGAACACTACGAGCAGTACTTC. Protein: CASSPAEHYEQYF.

Ten or more counts support this clonotype. The CDR3, as DNA: TGTGCCAGCAGTTTAGGGGATTTGAGCTTCGCCAAAAACATTCAGTACTTC. Protein: CASSLGDLSFAKNIQYF. V gene TRBV12-3 or TRBV12-4 combines with J gene TRBJ2-4; D remains ambiguous. Trimming removed 1 base at V and 1 base at J, with 14 bases between. CDR3 length: 17 residues.